Listed here are 26 T cell receptor beta chains from one sample, sequenced in a study of breast tumors, draining lymph nodes, adjacent tissues. A single record per CDR3 protein comes from TCRdb applying MiXCR to the multiplex PCR reads. The sample lists about 66,000 distinct CDR3 sequences, roughly 44% occurring once. The sample was breast tumor tissue. All receptors come from a female donor with breast cancer. Some clones in this sample may be carry-over from other donors' samples.

The chain uses TRBV14 and TRBJ2-1, with 8 bases lining up with TRBD2. V gave up 2 bases and J gave up 3 bases; unmatched junction bases: 6. The germline CDR1 and CDR2 sequences are SGHDN and FVKESK. This CDR3 spans 16 amino acids. The CDR3 nucleotides read TGTGCCAGCAGCCAAAGGACAGCGGGGGACTACAATGAGCAGTTCTTC. This encodes CASSQRTAGDYNEQFF.

The V call is TRBV19, the J call TRBJ2-1; 9 bases line up with TRBD1. CDR1 is LNHDA and CDR2 is SQIVND in the germline V gene (reference sequence). With V trimmed by 3 bases and J by 0 bases, 9 bases remained unmatched. The CDR3 loop spans 18 amino acids. The DNA of the CDR3 is TGTGCCAGTAGTATTTTGGCGTGGGGACAGGGCTCCTACAATGAGCAGTTCTTC. This codes for CASSILAWGQGSYNEQFF.

At least ten counts were recorded for this clonotype. This chain links TRBV4-1 with TRBJ2-1; 8 bases align to TRBD2. The CDR3 totals 15 residues. Germline assignment: CDR1 MGHRA and CDR2 YSYEKL. Trimming took 6 bases from V and 7 from J; bases not matched to a gene: 11. The CDR3 region has the DNA TGCGCCAGCAGACTTGGACTAGCAGCCTGGAATGAGCAGTTCTTC. It is translated as CASRLGLAAWNEQFF.

V is TRBV19 and J is TRBJ2-5; maybe TRBD2 (6 bases). CDR3 length: 14 residues. CDR1 and CDR2 (germline): LNHDA, SQIVND (reference sequence). The ends were cut back, 5 bases at V and 2 bases at J, with 12 bases in the middle. The CDR3 DNA sequence: TGTGCCAGTAGTGGCCTAGCGCGTCAAGAGACCCAGTACTTC. Its protein product is CASSGLARQETQYF.

This chain connects TRBV7-6 to TRBJ2-1; D is uncertain. The J call may be faulty, since TRBJ2-3 better matches the DNA end. The CDR3 length is 14 residues. Germline lookup yields CDR1 SGHVS and CDR2 FNYEAQ. The CDR3: CASSLKTAYNEQYF. CDR3 DNA: TGTGCCAGCAGCTTAAAGACCGCCTACAATGAGCAGTATTTT.

This clonotype has ten or more counts. The V gene is TRBV20-1, the J gene TRBJ2-1, with 13 bases identical to TRBD2. The CDR3 has 16 amino acids. V shed 4 bases, J shed 0 bases, and the junction held 3 bases outside the gene matches. Germline V gene lookup returns CDR1 DFQATT and CDR2 SNEGSKA (reference sequence). DNA for the CDR3: TGCAGTGCTACGACTAGCGGGAGGCCCTCCTACAATGAGCAGTTCTTC. This codes for CSATTSGRPSYNEQFF.

This clonotype was picked up many times. The chain is built from TRBV5-8 and TRBJ2-7; D is perhaps TRBD1 (6 bases). Germline V gene lookup returns CDR1 SGHTS and CDR2 YDEGEE. Trimming removed 2 bases from V and 6 bases from J, with 9 bases in between. There are 12 residues in the CDR3. For the CDR3, the DNA is TGTGCCAGCAGCTTTCGACAGGCCGAGCAGTACTTC. Amino acids: CASSFRQAEQYF.

The chain recombines TRBV2 with TRBJ1-2; D unresolved. This CDR3 spans 17 amino acids. The germline CDR1 and CDR2 sequences are SNHLY and FYNNEI. V shed 8 bases and J shed 9 bases, with 31 bases lying between them. CDR3 sequence (DNA): TGTGCCAGCCTAGGACCCCACTACAATGAGCAGTTAGAGCGCTACACCTTC. It is translated as CASLGPHYNEQLERYTF.

The chain employs TRBV11-3 and TRBJ2-5, with 10 bases that match TRBD2. V shed 2 bases, J shed 5 bases, and the junction held 11 bases outside the gene matches. Germline CDR1 is SGHNT and CDR2 is YENEEA. This CDR3 has 17 amino acids. The CDR3 spells CASSLYPSGRAGETQYF. The CDR3, as DNA: TGTGCCAGCAGCTTATACCCCAGCGGGAGGGCCGGGGAGACCCAGTACTTC.

This clonotype was seen at least ten times. The chain couples TRBV27 to TRBJ1-2, with 9 bases fitting TRBD1. Germline V CDR1 and CDR2: MNHEY, SMNVEV (reference sequence). Unmatched junction bases numbered 3, after V lost 7 bases and J lost 3 bases. The CDR3 contains 13 residues. DNA for the CDR3: TGTGCCAGCAAGAGGGACAGGGACTATGGCTACACCTTC. This translates into CASKRDRDYGYTF.

This clonotype was picked up many times. This chain joins TRBV5-8 and TRBJ2-1; 13 positions match TRBD2. Unmatched junction bases numbered 6, after V lost 3 bases and J lost 6 bases. The CDR3 has 16 residues. The V gene's germline CDR1 is SGHTS and CDR2 YDEGEE. CDR3 amino acids: CASSSFTSGRANEQFF. DNA of the CDR3: TGTGCCAGCAGCTCATTTACTAGCGGGAGGGCCAATGAGCAGTTCTTC.

This clonotype was counted a few times. The genes are TRBV20-1 and TRBJ2-4; D possibly matches TRBD1 or TRBD2 (5 bases each). V was clipped by 0 bases and J by 8 bases, with 20 bases between them. Germline V gene lookup returns CDR1 DFQATT and CDR2 SNEGSKA (reference sequence). This CDR3 comprises 16 residues. DNA for the CDR3: TGCAGTGCTAGAGATCTCGGGTCTCTTGGGGGTTACATTCAGTACTTC. Amino acids: CSARDLGSLGGYIQYF.

This rearrangement joins TRBV7-6 to TRBJ2-1; D is ambiguous. The ends were cut back, 5 bases at V and 12 bases at J, with 17 bases in the middle. CDR3 size: 13 residues. Germline CDR1 reads SGHVS; CDR2 reads FNYEAQ. The CDR3, as DNA: TGTGCCAGCAGCGTACGTGGCACAGATACGCAGTTCTTC. Translation gives CASSVRGTDTQFF.

Points on this clonotype: A much larger clone lies a single base off, so this may be a read error. This chain joins TRBV3-1 and TRBJ1-6; no definite D call. The CDR3 covers 16 residues. V was shortened by 4 bases and J by 0 bases, with 10 bases between the two germline ends. Germline-derived CDR1 and CDR2 are LGHDT and YNNKEL (reference sequence). The CDR3 DNA follows: TGTGCCAGCAGCCCTTCAGTTTCCTCCTATAATTCACCCCTCCACTTT. Translated, it gives CASSPSVSSYNSPLHF.

The table lists this clonotype with many counts. V usage is TRBV7-8 and J usage is TRBJ1-6, with D possibly matching TRBD1 (5 bases). CDR3 length: 16 residues. CDR1 SGHVS and CDR2 FQNEAQ come from the germline V gene. The V end lost 4 bases, the J end lost 7 bases, and 17 bases lay between the germline ends. CDR3 nucleotide sequence: TGTGCCAGCAGCTACCGCCTGTCGGCAGGGAATTCACCCCTCCACTTT. Protein: CASSYRLSAGNSPLHF.

This chain uses TRBV20-1 with TRBJ2-2; D may match TRBD1 or TRBD2 (5 bases each). Germline-derived CDR1 and CDR2 are DFQATT and SNEGSKA (reference sequence). Trimming took off 4 bases at V and 8 bases at J, with 14 bases between the two ends. CDR3 size: 13 residues. CDR3 nucleotide sequence: TGCAGTGCTATAATGGGGGTAATGGGGGAGCTGTTTTTT. This encodes CSAIMGVMGELFF.

The chain couples TRBV29-1 to TRBJ2-1; D is perhaps TRBD2 (7 bases). The germline V and J ends were trimmed by 8 bases and 6 bases, with 17 bases remaining between them. The CDR3 has 13 amino acids. Germline-derived CDR1 and CDR2 are SQVTM and ANQGSEA. The CDR3 DNA reads as TGCAGCTTAGTTGGCGGGGGCGTCAATGAGCAGTTCTTC. Translated, it gives CSLVGGGVNEQFF.

The V and J genes are TRBV11-2 and TRBJ2-1, with TRBD1 matching 10 bases. CDR1 and CDR2 from the germline V gene are SGHAT and FQNNGV. This CDR3 comprises 16 residues. V lost 5 bases to trimming and J lost 6 bases; unmatched junction nucleotides: 10. The CDR3 region is CASSRTGTGDGNEQFF. The CDR3 DNA reads as TGTGCCAGCAGCCGAACCGGGACAGGGGATGGCAATGAGCAGTTCTTC.

This clonotype was seen many times. The rearrangement joins TRBV3-1 to TRBJ1-2; 7 nucleotides line up with TRBD1. V dropped 1 base and J dropped 4; count of bases not matched to a gene: 3. Germline CDR1 reads LGHDT; CDR2 reads YNNKEL (reference sequence). The CDR3 totals 14 residues. CDR3 amino acids: CASSQGQGSYGYTF. The CDR3 region has the DNA TGTGCCAGCAGCCAAGGACAGGGAAGCTATGGCTACACCTTC.

This clonotype was observed many times. The chain links TRBV20-1 to TRBJ2-7, with 11 positions matching TRBD1. Trimming took 6 bases from V and 3 from J; bases not matched to a gene: 4. The CDR3 has 13 residues. Germline CDR1 DFQATT, CDR2 SNEGSKA (reference sequence). The CDR3 reads CSATGTGGYEQYF. CDR3 in DNA: TGCAGTGCGACCGGGACAGGGGGCTACGAGCAGTACTTC.

This clonotype appeared many times. The chain recombines TRBV20-1 with TRBJ2-7, with D tentatively TRBD2 (7 bases). The germline V and J ends were trimmed by 3 bases and 2 bases, with 17 bases remaining between them. The CDR3 runs 15 residues. The germline CDR1 and CDR2 sequences are DFQATT and SNEGSKA (reference sequence). CDR3 DNA: TGCAGTGCTAGCGGGGGGCCACACCAGGCCTACGAGCAGTACTTC. Translated, it gives CSASGGPHQAYEQYF.

This clonotype has just a few counts. V gene TRBV6-2 or TRBV6-3 combines with J gene TRBJ1-1; TRBD1 is a possible D gene (5 bases). V gave up 0 bases and J gave up 1 base, with 12 bases separating them. Per the germline V gene, CDR1 is MNHEY and CDR2 is SVGEGT. The CDR3 is 16 amino acids. This chain's CDR3 is CASSYSLPGWNTEAFF. In DNA form, the CDR3 reads TGTGCCAGCAGTTACTCGTTACCAGGGTGGAACACTGAAGCTTTCTTT.

As concerns this clonotype: This may be a read error: a much more frequent sequence differs by one nucleotide. The conserved phenylalanine or tryptophan is not found at the CDR3 terminus, so this likely reflects a read error. The rearrangement joins TRBV6-5 to TRBJ2-1, with 11 nucleotides matching TRBD2. V gave up 8 bases and J gave up 7 bases; unmatched junction bases: 1. The CDR3 is made up of 12 amino acids. Germline V gene sequence: CDR1 MNHEY, CDR2 SVGAGI. The CDR3 is CASRTSGNEQFS. The CDR3 DNA reads as TGTGCCAGCCGGACTAGCGGGAATGAGCAGTTCTCC.

The chain recombines TRBV11-3 with TRBJ2-7, with 8 bases aligning to TRBD2. Looked up from germline, CDR1 is SGHNT and CDR2 is YENEEA. The CDR3 runs to 14 residues. V lost 6 bases, J lost 2 bases, and 6 bases stayed unmatched. The CDR3 DNA sequence: TGTGCCAGCAGTGCTGGGACTAGGACCTACGAGCAGTACTTC. Encoded protein: CASSAGTRTYEQYF.

The V call is TRBV12-5, the J call TRBJ1-2; possible D gene TRBD1, 6 bases. The V end was cut by 4 bases, the J end by 8 bases, with 8 bases between. Germline CDR1 LGHNT, CDR2 FRNRAP. This CDR3 region has 11 residues. The CDR3: CASGYRDGYTF. CDR3 sequence (DNA): TGTGCTAGTGGTTACAGGGACGGCTACACCTTC.

This clonotype has a count of ten or more. This chain uses TRBV12-5 with TRBJ2-2; TRBD2 might be the D (6 bases). Per the germline V gene, CDR1 is LGHNT and CDR2 is FRNRAP. This CDR3 is built from 14 residues. Trimming cost V 10 bases and J 0 bases, with 12 bases left between them. In DNA form, the CDR3 reads TGTGCTACCCTTTGGGGGGCGAACACCGGGGAGCTGTTTTTT. Translated: CATLWGANTGELFF.